This TCR beta chain emerged from a study of blood T cell repertoires in COVID-19. Study overall: From T cells, B-cell-depleted T cells, or PBMCs came the material, which was cDNA or gDNA.

This CDR3 has 13 residues. Between the trimmed V and J ends, which lost 3 bases and 6 bases, there was a span of 9 bases. Looked up from germline, CDR1 is SGHDT and CDR2 is YYEEEE. Per the study methods: By means of reference gene primer amplification, nucleated cell counts were estimated. The data were produced by immunoSEQ multiplex PCR, yet TCRdb's version contains in-frame clones alone and is incomplete. V and J calls and clone size come straight from that table; D and trimming were deduced from the DNA. Of 100,000 to 120,000 clones in the sample, around nine tenths were seen once. The chain couples TRBV5-6 to TRBJ2-2, with a weak D call TRBD1 (7 bases). The source material was peripheral blood. This TCR was recovered from a woman aged 65 to 85 who had recovered from COVID-19. The CDR3 nucleotides read TGTGCCAGCAGCTCCAGGGGGGCCGGGGAGCTGTTTTTT. This sequence encodes CASSSRGAGELFF.